A selection of T cell receptor beta chains follows, all from one sample in a study of T cell repertoires in cytomegalovirus infection. TCRdb analysed the reads with MiXCR anew, one entry per CDR3 protein. The sample shows 57,000 or so distinct CDR3 sequences, around 33% of them seen only once. Antigen specificity for these receptors is unknown. Sequencing was carried out using PBMCs, sequenced either directly or after in vitro stimulation (not recorded which). These receptors were obtained from a human donor in good health (CMV status not recorded). Some clones in this sample may be carry-over from other donors' samples. Each CDR3 is given with its conserved first and last residue. The D gene is left open where the match is weak. Clone size is given for some rows only: seen once, a few or many times, or a class if the clone is expanded.

D gene: TRBD2
J gene: TRBJ2-1
CDR3 length: 16
clone size: .
V gene: TRBV7-2
CDR3 DNA: TGTGCCAGCAGCTTACTGGGACTAGCGATACCAAATGAGCAGTTCTTC
CDR3 protein: CASSLLGLAIPNEQFF

D gene: .
J gene: TRBJ2-3
CDR3 length: 18
clone size: many
V gene: TRBV7-2
CDR3 DNA: TGTGCCAGCAGCTTAACGCCCAGCGGTTTGTCTGGCACAGATACGCAGTATTTT
CDR3 protein: CASSLTPSGLSGTDTQYF

D gene: TRBD1
J gene: TRBJ2-5
CDR3 length: 13
clone size: .
V gene: TRBV10-3
CDR3 DNA: TGTGCCATGTCCCCAGGGGGCCAAGAGACCCAGTACTTC
CDR3 protein: CAMSPGGQETQYF

D gene: .
J gene: TRBJ2-5
CDR3 length: 13
clone size: .
V gene: TRBV7-2
CDR3 DNA: TGTGCCAGCAGCCCTGCCGAGGGTACGACCCAGTACTTC
CDR3 protein: CASSPAEGTTQYF

D gene: .
J gene: TRBJ1-1
CDR3 length: 17
clone size: .
V gene: TRBV28
CDR3 DNA: TGTGCCGGCAGTTTCGGGGGGCAGGGGATGTATTTCGCTGAATCTTTCTTC
CDR3 protein: CAGSFGGQGMYFAESFF

D gene: .
J gene: TRBJ1-1
CDR3 length: 13
clone size: many
V gene: TRBV6-1
CDR3 DNA: TGTGCCAGCAACCCCGGGGGTTACACTGAAGCTTTCTTT
CDR3 protein: CASNPGGYTEAFF

D gene: .
J gene: TRBJ2-1
CDR3 length: 10
clone size: .
V gene: TRBV7-8
CDR3 DNA: TGTGCCAGCGGCAACAATGAGCAGTTCTTC
CDR3 protein: CASGNNEQFF

D gene: .
J gene: TRBJ1-5
CDR3 length: 13
clone size: .
V gene: TRBV6-1
CDR3 DNA: TGTGCCATCGCCCTTTTTTTTAATCAGCCCCAGCATTTT
CDR3 protein: CAIALFFNQPQHF

D gene: .
J gene: TRBJ2-1
CDR3 length: 14
clone size: few
V gene: TRBV4-3
CDR3 DNA: TGCGCCAGCAGCCAGGCTGACGGTTACAATGAGCAGTTCTTC
CDR3 protein: CASSQADGYNEQFF

D gene: .
J gene: TRBJ2-2
CDR3 length: 13
clone size: .
V gene: TRBV20-1
CDR3 DNA: TGCAGTGCTACAAGGACACAAACCGGGGAGCTGTTTTTT
CDR3 protein: CSATRTQTGELFF

D gene: .
J gene: TRBJ1-1
CDR3 length: 14
clone size: many
V gene: TRBV7-9
CDR3 DNA: TGTGCCAGCAGCTTGGACGCCCCGGACACTGAAGCTTTCTTT
CDR3 protein: CASSLDAPDTEAFF

D gene: TRBD1
J gene: TRBJ1-1
CDR3 length: 15
clone size: few
V gene: TRBV5-5
CDR3 DNA: TGTGCCAGCAGCAATCAGGGGGCGATGGACACTGAAGCTTTCTTT
CDR3 protein: CASSNQGAMDTEAFF

D gene: .
J gene: TRBJ2-5
CDR3 length: 13
clone size: few
V gene: TRBV9
CDR3 DNA: TGTGCCAGCAGCGTGGGACTGGAAGAGACCCAGTACTTC
CDR3 protein: CASSVGLEETQYF

D gene: .
J gene: TRBJ2-3
CDR3 length: 13
clone size: few
V gene: TRBV29-1
CDR3 DNA: TGCAGCGTTCGGGGGCCGAGCACAGATACGCAGTATTTT
CDR3 protein: CSVRGPSTDTQYF

D gene: .
J gene: TRBJ2-7
CDR3 length: 15
clone size: few
V gene: TRBV7-2
CDR3 DNA: TGTGCCAGCAGCTTAGTCAGGGGTGATTTCTACGAGCAGTACTTC
CDR3 protein: CASSLVRGDFYEQYF

D gene: TRBD1
J gene: TRBJ2-2
CDR3 length: 16
clone size: .
V gene: TRBV25-1
CDR3 DNA: TGTGCCAGCAGTTATCCCGGGACAGGGAGGACCGGGGAGCTGTTTTTT
CDR3 protein: CASSYPGTGRTGELFF

D gene: .
J gene: TRBJ2-6
CDR3 length: 15
clone size: few
V gene: TRBV25-1
CDR3 DNA: TGTGCCAGCAGTGAAAGGGCGGCTGGGGCCAACGTCCTGACTTTC
CDR3 protein: CASSERAAGANVLTF

D gene: TRBD1
J gene: TRBJ1-2
CDR3 length: 15
clone size: .
V gene: TRBV15
CDR3 DNA: TGTGCCACCAGCAGAGAGGCCAGGGGGCTCTATGGCTACACCTTC
CDR3 protein: CATSREARGLYGYTF

D gene: .
J gene: TRBJ2-5
CDR3 length: 15
clone size: once
V gene: TRBV7-1
CDR3 DNA: TGTGCCAGCAGCCCCTATAATCTTTTTCAAGAGACCCAGTACTTC
CDR3 protein: CASSPYNLFQETQYF

D gene: TRBD1
J gene: TRBJ1-2
CDR3 length: 13
clone size: .
V gene: TRBV5-1
CDR3 DNA: TGCGCCACTTCGCCGGGACAGGCCTATGGCTACACCTTC
CDR3 protein: CATSPGQAYGYTF

D gene: TRBD2
J gene: TRBJ2-5
CDR3 length: 16
clone size: .
V gene: TRBV27
CDR3 DNA: TGTGCCAGCGCAGGGGGGGCGGGGCGGGGGGGTAAGACCCAGTACTTC
CDR3 protein: CASAGGAGRGGKTQYF

D gene: .
J gene: TRBJ1-5
CDR3 length: 15
clone size: few
V gene: TRBV12-3/TRBV12-4
CDR3 DNA: TGTGCCAGCAGTTTGAGGTTAGGGGGCAATCAGCCCCAGCATTTT
CDR3 protein: CASSLRLGGNQPQHF

D gene: .
J gene: TRBJ2-5
CDR3 length: 17
clone size: .
V gene: TRBV7-9
CDR3 DNA: TGTGCCAGCAGCCCATCCCTCCGCACCGGAGTGTGGGAGACCCAGTACTTC
CDR3 protein: CASSPSLRTGVWETQYF

D gene: TRBD2
J gene: TRBJ2-2
CDR3 length: 15
clone size: .
V gene: TRBV5-6
CDR3 DNA: TGTGCCAGCAGCGGGACTAGCGCGAACACCGGGGAGCTGTTTTTT
CDR3 protein: CASSGTSANTGELFF

D gene: TRBD1
J gene: TRBJ1-1
CDR3 length: 15
clone size: .
V gene: TRBV7-2
CDR3 DNA: TGTGCCAGCAGCAGAGACAGGGCGGTCAGGACTGAAGCTTTCTTT
CDR3 protein: CASSRDRAVRTEAFF

D gene: TRBD1
J gene: TRBJ2-5
CDR3 length: 16
clone size: .
V gene: TRBV28
CDR3 DNA: TGTGCCAGCAGTCCAGTCTCGCAGGGGGTTCAAGAGACCCAGTACTTC
CDR3 protein: CASSPVSQGVQETQYF

D gene: .
J gene: TRBJ2-6
CDR3 length: 12
clone size: .
V gene: TRBV20-1
CDR3 DNA: TGCAGTGGAGGGTCTGGGGCCAACGTCCTGACTTTC
CDR3 protein: CSGGSGANVLTF

D gene: .
J gene: TRBJ2-7
CDR3 length: 14
clone size: few
V gene: TRBV5-4
CDR3 DNA: TGTGCCAGCAGCACCGGGACTGATCTCAACGAGCAGTACTTC
CDR3 protein: CASSTGTDLNEQYF

D gene: .
J gene: TRBJ1-1
CDR3 length: 13
clone size: .
V gene: TRBV18
CDR3 DNA: TGTGCCAGCTCACCCGGAGACAGAGTAGAAGCTTTCTTT
CDR3 protein: CASSPGDRVEAFF

D gene: TRBD1
J gene: TRBJ1-6
CDR3 length: 17
clone size: once
V gene: TRBV2
CDR3 DNA: TGTGCCAGCAGAAGGGACAGGGGATGGAAAGGTAATTCACCCCTCCACTTT
CDR3 protein: CASRRDRGWKGNSPLHF

D gene: TRBD1
J gene: TRBJ1-1
CDR3 length: 14
clone size: .
V gene: TRBV19
CDR3 DNA: TGTGCCAGTAGTGCTCAGGGGGCGTACACTGAAGCTTTCTTT
CDR3 protein: CASSAQGAYTEAFF

D gene: .
J gene: TRBJ1-1
CDR3 length: 13
clone size: few
V gene: TRBV6-2/TRBV6-3
CDR3 DNA: TGTGCCAGCAGTGACCAACAGGGTCAGGAAGCTTTCTTT
CDR3 protein: CASSDQQGQEAFF

D gene: TRBD2
J gene: TRBJ2-1
CDR3 length: 15
clone size: few
V gene: TRBV12-3/TRBV12-4
CDR3 DNA: TGTGCCAGCAGTTCAATGGGACTAGCGGGAGGTGAGCAGTTCTTC
CDR3 protein: CASSSMGLAGGEQFF

D gene: .
J gene: TRBJ2-3
CDR3 length: 13
clone size: few
V gene: TRBV19
CDR3 DNA: TGTGCCAGTAGTATTGGCGGGCCAGATACGCAGTATTTT
CDR3 protein: CASSIGGPDTQYF

D gene: TRBD2
J gene: TRBJ2-3
CDR3 length: 15
clone size: .
V gene: TRBV20-1
CDR3 DNA: TGCAGTACGACCGCGGAGACCGGGGGGACAGATACGCAGTATTTT
CDR3 protein: CSTTAETGGTDTQYF

D gene: .
J gene: TRBJ2-3
CDR3 length: 15
clone size: .
V gene: TRBV7-9
CDR3 DNA: TGTGCCAGCAGCTTAGCCACCCGGAGTGGAGATACGCAGTATTTT
CDR3 protein: CASSLATRSGDTQYF

D gene: TRBD1
J gene: TRBJ2-7
CDR3 length: 14
clone size: many
V gene: TRBV7-9
CDR3 DNA: TGTGCCAGCAGCCAGGGACAGTCGGGTTTAGAGCAGTACTTC
CDR3 protein: CASSQGQSGLEQYF

D gene: .
J gene: TRBJ2-5
CDR3 length: 15
clone size: .
V gene: TRBV12-5
CDR3 DNA: TGTGCCAGCTCGGCGGGCAGCTCGTACCAAGAGACCCAGTACTTC
CDR3 protein: CASSAGSSYQETQYF

D gene: .
J gene: TRBJ1-3
CDR3 length: 16
clone size: many
V gene: TRBV28
CDR3 DNA: TGTGCCAGCAGTTTATGGAGGTTCGCCGGTGGAAACACCATATATTTT
CDR3 protein: CASSLWRFAGGNTIYF

D gene: .
J gene: TRBJ2-5
CDR3 length: 13
clone size: .
V gene: TRBV9
CDR3 DNA: TGTGCCAGCAGCGAGACTAACCAAGAGACCCAGTACTTC
CDR3 protein: CASSETNQETQYF

D gene: .
J gene: TRBJ1-1
CDR3 length: 15
clone size: few
V gene: TRBV11-2
CDR3 DNA: TGTGCCAGCAGCCTGGCCGGGGGACTGAACACTGAAGCTTTCTTT
CDR3 protein: CASSLAGGLNTEAFF

D gene: TRBD2
J gene: TRBJ2-7
CDR3 length: 16
clone size: .
V gene: TRBV7-2
CDR3 DNA: TGTGCCAGCAGCTGGACAACTAGCGGGAGGGGCCACGAGCAGTACTTC
CDR3 protein: CASSWTTSGRGHEQYF

D gene: .
J gene: TRBJ1-1
CDR3 length: 13
clone size: .
V gene: TRBV28
CDR3 DNA: TGTGCCAGCAGTTTACCGGGGTTCACTGAAGCTTTCTTT
CDR3 protein: CASSLPGFTEAFF

D gene: .
J gene: TRBJ1-1
CDR3 length: 12
clone size: .
V gene: TRBV4-1
CDR3 DNA: TGCGCCAGCAGCCAAGGGGCAGATGAAGCTTTCTTT
CDR3 protein: CASSQGADEAFF